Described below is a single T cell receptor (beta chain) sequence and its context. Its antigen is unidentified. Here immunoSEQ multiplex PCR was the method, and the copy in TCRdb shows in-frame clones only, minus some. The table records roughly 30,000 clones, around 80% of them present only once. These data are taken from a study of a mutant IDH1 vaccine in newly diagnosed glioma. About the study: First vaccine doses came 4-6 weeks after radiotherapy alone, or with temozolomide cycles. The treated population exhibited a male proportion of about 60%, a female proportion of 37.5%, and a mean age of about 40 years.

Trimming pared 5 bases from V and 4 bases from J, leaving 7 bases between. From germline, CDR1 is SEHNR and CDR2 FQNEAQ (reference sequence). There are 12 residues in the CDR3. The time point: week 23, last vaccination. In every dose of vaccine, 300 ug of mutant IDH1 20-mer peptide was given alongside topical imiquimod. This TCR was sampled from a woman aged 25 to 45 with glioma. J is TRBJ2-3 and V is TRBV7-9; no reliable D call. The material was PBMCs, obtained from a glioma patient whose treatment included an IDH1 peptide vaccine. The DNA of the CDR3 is TGTGCCAGCAGCCCCCCCGCAGATACGCAGTATTTT. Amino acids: CASSPPADTQYF.